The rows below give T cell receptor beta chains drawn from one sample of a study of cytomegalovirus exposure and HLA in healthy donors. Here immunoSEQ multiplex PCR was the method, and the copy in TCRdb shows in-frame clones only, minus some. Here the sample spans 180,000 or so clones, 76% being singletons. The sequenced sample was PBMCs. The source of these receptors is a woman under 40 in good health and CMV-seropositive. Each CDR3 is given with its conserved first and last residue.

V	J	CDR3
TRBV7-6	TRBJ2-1	CASSLGATVEQFF
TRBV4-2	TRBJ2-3	CASSQGPLTSTDTQYF
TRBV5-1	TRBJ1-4	CASSGEGGDEKLFF
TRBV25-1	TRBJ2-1	CATLAGGRDEQFF
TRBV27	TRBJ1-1	CASSLAGNTEAFF
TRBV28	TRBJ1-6	CASSPEAGNASPLHF
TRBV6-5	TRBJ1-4	CASTDFRGEKLFF
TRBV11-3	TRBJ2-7	CASSLVGGGKAYEQYF
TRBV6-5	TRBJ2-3	CASSSGQHTQYF
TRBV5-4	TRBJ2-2	CASSLRIGVGELFF
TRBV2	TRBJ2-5	CASSQGLAGPQETQYF
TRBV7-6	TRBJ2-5	CASSLATSGGQETQYF
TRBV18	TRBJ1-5	CASSPGGGGNQPQHF
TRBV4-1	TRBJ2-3	CASSQVGLAKDTQYF
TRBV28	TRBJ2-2	CASSYRLAVFTGELFF
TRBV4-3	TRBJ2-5	CASSQVTPARVGETQYF
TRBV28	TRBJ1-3	CASSRWGYRESGSGNTIYF
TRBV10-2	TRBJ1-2	CASSAFTGETYGYTF
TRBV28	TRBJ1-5	CASSLLGQGRNQPQHF
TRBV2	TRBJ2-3	CASRQSTDTQYF
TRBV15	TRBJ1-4	CATSRDGGASNEKLFF
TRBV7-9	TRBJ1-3	CSSSQSGGLSRNSGNTIYF
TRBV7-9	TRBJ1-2	CASSLGSRGKLRGDYGYTF
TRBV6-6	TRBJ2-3	CASRSAGGGTDTQYF
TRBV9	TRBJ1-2	CASSVAREGPYGYTF
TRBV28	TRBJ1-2	CASSPSTGGVIYTF
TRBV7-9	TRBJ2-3	CASSVWTSGGGDTQYF
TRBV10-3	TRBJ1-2	CAISDVPRANGYTF
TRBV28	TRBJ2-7	CASGTSGRDRAYEQYF
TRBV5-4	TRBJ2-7	CASSYPQRGLGEQYF
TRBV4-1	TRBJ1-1	CASSQDMGAEMNTEAFF
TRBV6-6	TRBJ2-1	CASSNIQGRYNEQFF
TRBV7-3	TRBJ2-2	CASSLGGQGNTGELFF
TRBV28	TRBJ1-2	CASNPGQGDYGYTF
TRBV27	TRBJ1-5	CASSFSPPLNSNQPQHF
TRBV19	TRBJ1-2	CASSIGSPWGEGAGYTF
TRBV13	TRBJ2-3	CASAGFPGGRSADTQYF
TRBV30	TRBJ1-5	CAWSVGGQAEGPQHF
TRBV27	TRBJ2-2	CASSLLGSSGELFF
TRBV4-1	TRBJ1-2	CASSQEMAGAYGYTF